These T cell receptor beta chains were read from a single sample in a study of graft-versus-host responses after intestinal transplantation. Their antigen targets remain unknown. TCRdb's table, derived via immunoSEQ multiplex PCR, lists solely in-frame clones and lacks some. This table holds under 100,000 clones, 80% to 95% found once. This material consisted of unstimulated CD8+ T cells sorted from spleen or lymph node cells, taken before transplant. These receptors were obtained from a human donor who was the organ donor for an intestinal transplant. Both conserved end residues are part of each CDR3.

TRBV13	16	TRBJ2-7	CASSPAGAGGSHEQYF
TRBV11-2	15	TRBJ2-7	CASSLGAGGPSEQYF
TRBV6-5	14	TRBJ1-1	CASSYGEMNTEAFF
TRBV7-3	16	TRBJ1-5	CASSPRRGAGNQPQHF
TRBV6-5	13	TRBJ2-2	CASKLGNTGELFF
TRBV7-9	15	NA	CASSLGPSPGETQYF
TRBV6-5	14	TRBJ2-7	CASSYSAESYEQYF
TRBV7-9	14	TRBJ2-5	CASSSTGEAETQYF
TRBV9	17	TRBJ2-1	CASSEGLAGPSYNEQFF
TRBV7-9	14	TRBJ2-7	CASSYSGTTYEQYF
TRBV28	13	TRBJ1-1	CASGRRRLRSAFF
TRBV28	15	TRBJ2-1	CASSSGVSVYNEQFF
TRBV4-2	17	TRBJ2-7	CASSPNQGTSGSYEQYF
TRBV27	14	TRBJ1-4	CASSLSTFNEKLFF
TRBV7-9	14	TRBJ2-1	CASSLGPTGDEQFF